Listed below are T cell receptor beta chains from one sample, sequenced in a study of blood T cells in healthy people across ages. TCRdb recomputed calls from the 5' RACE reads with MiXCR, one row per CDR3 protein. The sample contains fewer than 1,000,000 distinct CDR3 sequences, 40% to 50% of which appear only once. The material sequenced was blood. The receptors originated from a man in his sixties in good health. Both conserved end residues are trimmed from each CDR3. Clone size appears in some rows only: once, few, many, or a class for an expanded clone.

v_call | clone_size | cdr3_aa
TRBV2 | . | ATTNRAYEQY
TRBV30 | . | AWSGRTGWGEQY
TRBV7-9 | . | ASSFSGKGEKLF
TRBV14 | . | ASSGLAGALTDNEQF
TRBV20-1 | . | SARGGLASTDTQY
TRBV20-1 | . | SASRGGGTDTQY
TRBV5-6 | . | ASGRGFGT
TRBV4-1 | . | ASSQEGGKSPLH
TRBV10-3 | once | ATTRDSTGELF
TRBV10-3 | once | AIRGQGKNTEAF
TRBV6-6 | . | ASRTSGAPEVTYDEQY
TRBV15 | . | ATSRDPRRNTEAF
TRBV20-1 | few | SARDPPMTESYEQY
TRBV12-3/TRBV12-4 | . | ASGLRYNEQY
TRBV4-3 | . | VSSQESGYYNEQF
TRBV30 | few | AWSTGDYGYT
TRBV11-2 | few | ASNQNLNAEAF
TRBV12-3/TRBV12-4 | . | ASRGDSTPNYGYT
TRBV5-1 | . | ASSATGNSHNEQF
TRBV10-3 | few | AISEPPPTRGGTEAF
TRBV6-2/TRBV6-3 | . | ASSYLGAVNEQF
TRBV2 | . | ASQEGGERTQY